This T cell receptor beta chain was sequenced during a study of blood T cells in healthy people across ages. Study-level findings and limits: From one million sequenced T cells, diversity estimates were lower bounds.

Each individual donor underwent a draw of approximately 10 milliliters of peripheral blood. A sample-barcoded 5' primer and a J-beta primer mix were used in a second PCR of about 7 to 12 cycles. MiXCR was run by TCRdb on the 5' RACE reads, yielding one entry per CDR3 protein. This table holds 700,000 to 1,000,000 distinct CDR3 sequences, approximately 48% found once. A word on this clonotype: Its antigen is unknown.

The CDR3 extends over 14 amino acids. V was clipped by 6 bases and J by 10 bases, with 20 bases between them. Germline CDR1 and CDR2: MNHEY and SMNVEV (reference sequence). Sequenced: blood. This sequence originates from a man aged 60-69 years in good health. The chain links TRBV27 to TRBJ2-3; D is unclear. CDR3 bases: TGTGCCAGCAGCGTAACCATCAAGGGCGGTGCGCAGTATTTT. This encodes CASSVTIKGGAQYF.